This T cell receptor beta chain was found in a study of blood T cell repertoires in COVID-19 (TCRdb year 2020). Concerning the study at large: Collaborator samples came from the United States, Italy and Spain and covered acute and convalescent phases of COVID-19. The prospective study material was composed of cDNA or gDNA derived from T cells, B-cell-depleted T cells, or PBMCs. The dataset comprised deeply sampled blood TCRbeta repertoires from subjects exposed to, actively infected with, or recovered from COVID-19. The repertoires were made available in a free public database intended to serve as a resource for research on the immune response to SARS-CoV-2. The samples were drawn from two sources: the first 160 participants of the ongoing ImmuneRACE study, and 1,000 to 1,500 subjects contributed by 6 global collaborators. Sample metadata almost always included a de-identified subject ID, COVID-19 status, age in years and sex. Where available, HLA class I and class II types were obtained from metadata supplied by the sample provider rather than from assay-based typing.

The CDR3 runs 15 amino acids, cysteine and phenylalanine included. The kept DNA is CDR3 alone, 45 bases in frame from the first base. The germline V gene encodes CDR1 KGHDR and CDR2 SFDVKD. Deletion took 0 bases off V and 0 bases off J, with a span of 5 bases between the germline ends. TCRbeta CDR3 regions were amplified from genomic DNA by means of the immunoSEQ Assay, a bias-controlled multiplex PCR. The published analysis was carried out like this. Within the assay, amplification of reference gene primers was used to estimate how many nucleated cells each sample contained. To quantify the absolute abundance of each unique TCRbeta CDR3 rearrangement, sequence reads were collapsed and filtered. For each sample, productive Simpson clonality was calculated as the square root of Simpson's diversity index across productive rearrangements. In its TCRdb copy, this immuneACCESS table keeps in-frame sequences only and misses some clones. Where compared with another copy, unresolved V genes explain less than half of these, and the others have no known cause. The D gene and trimming were derived from the DNA, and the V and J assignments and clone size from that table. The sample table lists around 150,000 clones, roughly 90% of them with a count of one. Of the sample, less than 5% falls within the top ten clones.

Overall study results and their limits: Clinical and demographic metadata were provided uncurated, with the amount varying by source and participant.

This clone was seen more than once but under ten times. The target of this receptor is not known. No base quality values were provided; no much bigger clone lies one nucleotide off. Samples from volunteer blood donors who had recovered from COVID-19 were contributed by a second Seattle source. Each collaborating institution followed its own protocols to collect whole blood in K2EDTA tubes. For TCRbeta analysis, collaborators shipped samples in one of three forms: frozen whole blood, isolated PBMCs, or DNA extracted from either of those sample types. The chain employs TRBV24-1 and TRBJ1-5, with the D gene call left open. The sequenced sample consisted of peripheral blood. The clonotype originates from a woman aged 60-70 years who had recovered from COVID-19. The CDR3 protein: CATSDLQDSNQPQHF. The sequence in DNA is TGTGCCACCAGTGATTTGCAGGATAGCAATCAGCCCCAGCATTTT.